One sample yielded the 30 T cell receptor beta chains listed below, sequenced in a study of cytomegalovirus exposure and HLA in healthy donors. The assay was immunoSEQ multiplex PCR, and TCRdb's table has in-frame clones only and misses some. Counted here are 71,000 or so clones, 94% occurring once; the ten biggest clones make up about 3.6%. The material sequenced was PBMCs. These receptors came from a woman younger than 35 in good health and CMV-seropositive.

As concerns this clone: This CDR3 fails to terminate in the conserved phenylalanine or tryptophan, so it likely reflects a read error. The rearrangement uses TRBV4-3 and TRBJ1-2; no clear D gene. V was cut by 3 bases and J by 0 bases, with 11 bases left in between. Germline CDR1 reads LGHNA; CDR2 reads YSLEER. The CDR3 covers 15 residues. This CDR3 reads CASSQESEANYGYTL. The DNA of the CDR3 is TGCGCCAGCAGCCAGGAAAGCGAAGCTAACTATGGCTACACCCTC.

This sequence joins TRBV19 and TRBJ2-5; 16 bases fit TRBD2. This CDR3 region has 17 residues. Germline CDR1 and CDR2: LNHDA and SQIVND (reference sequence). Trimming at V came to 5 bases and at J to 4 bases, leaving 7 bases not matched to a gene. CDR3 sequence reads: CASSGGTSGRAGETQYF. The CDR3 region has the DNA TGTGCCAGTAGTGGTGGGACTAGCGGGAGGGCCGGAGAGACCCAGTACTTC.

V is TRBV7-9 and J is TRBJ1-4; the match to TRBD1 covers 7 bases. Germline V gene data show CDR1 as SEHNR and CDR2 as FQNEAQ (reference sequence). J gave up 0 bases and V 5 bases, and 12 bases lay outside the gene matches. The CDR3 is 18 residues long. The CDR3 DNA reads as TGTGCCAGCAGCGGACTCTTAGGGGGCACCGCAACTAATGAAAAACTGTTTTTT. It is translated as CASSGLLGGTATNEKLFF.

The V and J genes are TRBV30 and TRBJ2-5; TRBD1 might be the D (5 bases). The V end lost 0 bases, the J end lost 5 bases, and 13 bases lay between the germline ends. Germline V CDR1 and CDR2: GTSNPN, SVGIG (reference sequence). The CDR3 has 14 residues. The CDR3 reads CAWSVRWGRETQYF. In DNA form, the CDR3 reads TGTGCCTGGAGTGTACGATGGGGCAGGGAGACCCAGTACTTC.

The chain recombines TRBV28 with TRBJ2-5; 8 bases align to TRBD2. CDR1 is MDHEN, CDR2 SYDVKM, per germline. The CDR3 runs to 17 residues. Losses at the gene ends were 1 base for V and 4 bases for J; bases not matched to a gene: 11. CDR3 sequence reads: CASSLFPASGGRETQYF. The CDR3 nucleotides are TGTGCCAGCAGTTTATTCCCGGCCAGCGGGGGTAGAGAGACCCAGTACTTC.

This chain links TRBV11-3 with TRBJ2-3; 7 nucleotides line up with TRBD2. The CDR3 is 16 amino acids. The trim removed 1 base at V and 2 bases at J, leaving 6 bases unmatched. Germline CDR1 is SGHNT and CDR2 is YENEEA. The CDR3 reads CASSLVGTITTDTQYF. CDR3 coding DNA: TGTGCCAGCAGCTTAGTAGGGACTATAACCACAGATACGCAGTATTTT.

The chain has TRBV7-2 and TRBJ2-1, with 10 bases fitting TRBD2. Trimming at V came to 6 bases and at J to 3 bases, leaving 5 bases not matched to a gene. The CDR3 length is 15 residues. Germline V gene lookup returns CDR1 SGHTA and CDR2 FQGNSA. CDR3 residues: CASSRTSGDYNEQFF. In DNA form, the CDR3 reads TGTGCCAGCAGTCGTACTAGCGGGGACTACAATGAGCAGTTCTTC.

V is TRBV7-6 and J is TRBJ2-2; TRBD2 matches 13 bases. After removal of 2 bases from V and 1 base from J, the junction contained 1 base not matched to a gene. CDR1 SGHVS and CDR2 FNYEAQ come from the germline V gene. The CDR3 contains 17 residues. CDR3 in amino acids: CASSLRTSGRNTGELFF. The CDR3 region has the DNA TGTGCCAGCAGCTTAAGGACTAGCGGGAGGAACACCGGGGAGCTGTTTTTT. Based on the CDR3 plus reference TRBV7-6 and TRBJ2-2, the full variable domain is GAGVSQSPRYKVTKRGQDVALRCDPISGHVSLYWYRQALGQGPEFLTYFNYEAQQDKSGLPNDRFSAERPEGSISTLTIQRTEQRDSAMYRCASSLRTSGRNTGELFFGEGSRLTVL.

The J gene is TRBJ1-1, the V gene TRBV6-5; TRBD1 matches 11 bases. This CDR3 has 16 residues. With 2 bases clipped from V and 3 bases from J, the junction kept 5 bases outside the gene matches. The V gene's germline CDR1 is MNHEY and CDR2 SVGAGI. CDR3 DNA: TGTGCCAGCAGTTACGTCGCGGGACAGGGGGACACTGAAGCTTTCTTT. Protein product: CASSYVAGQGDTEAFF.

In its sample, this clone was seen a few times. The chain uses TRBV2 and TRBJ1-4, with 8 bases matching TRBD1. CDR1 is SNHLY and CDR2 is FYNNEI in the germline V gene. The junction had 8 bases not matched to a gene; V was cut back by 9 bases and J by 8 bases. The CDR3 sequence is 13 residues long. CDR3 amino acids: CASYGTGDEKLFF. For the CDR3, the DNA is TGTGCCAGTTACGGGACAGGTGACGAAAAACTGTTTTTT.

The chain employs TRBV29-1 and TRBJ1-2; TRBD1 is a possible D gene (5 bases). The CDR3 consists of 13 residues. The germline CDR1 and CDR2 sequences are SQVTM and ANQGSEA. Trimming removed 6 bases at V and 3 bases at J, with 14 bases between. The CDR3 reads CSVPHRRDYGYTF. The CDR3 DNA follows: TGCAGCGTCCCACACCGCAGGGACTATGGCTACACCTTC.

Here the CDR3 reads CASKLAGGSYEQYF. CDR3 DNA: TGTGCCAGCAAATTGGCTGGGGGGTCCTACGAGCAGTACTTC. The rearrangement joins TRBV28 to TRBJ2-7; a weak D match, TRBD2 (6 bases). Germline CDR1 reads MDHEN; CDR2 reads SYDVKM. V was trimmed by 7 bases and J by 1 base, leaving 14 bases between them. The CDR3 spans 14 residues. Variable domain in full (rest from reference TRBV28 and TRBJ2-7): DVKVTQSSRYLVKRTGEKVFLECVQDMDHENMFWYRQDPGLGLRLIYFSYDVKMKEKGDIPEGYSVSREKKERFSLILESASTNQTSMYLCASKLAGGSYEQYFGPGTRLTVT.

V is TRBV7-9 and J is TRBJ2-2; 9 nucleotides agree with TRBD1. From germline, CDR1 is SEHNR and CDR2 FQNEAQ (reference sequence). The junction had 11 bases not matched to a gene; V was cut back by 0 bases and J by 6 bases. The CDR3 sequence is 18 residues long. DNA for the CDR3: TGTGCCAGCAGCTTAGCCCTCCCCGGGACAGGGAGCGCCGGGGAGCTGTTTTTT. Protein sequence: CASSLALPGTGSAGELFF.

This clone was picked up one time. The chain is built from TRBV10-3 and TRBJ2-7; TRBD1 aligns across 12 bases. Germline V gene sequence: CDR1 ENHRY, CDR2 SYGVKD. This CDR3 has 16 residues. V dropped 2 bases and J dropped 2; count of bases not matched to a gene: 4. The DNA for the CDR3 is TGTGCCATCAGTGAGACCGGGACAGGGGGCGCCTACGAGCAGTACTTC. Translation: CAISETGTGGAYEQYF.

V usage is TRBV18 and J usage is TRBJ2-7, with 9 bases aligning to TRBD1. Germline loops: CDR1 KGHSH, CDR2 LQKENI. With V trimmed by 3 bases and J by 0 bases, 0 bases remained unmatched. This CDR3 region has 14 residues. This chain's CDR3 is CASSPGQGSYEQYF. In DNA form, the CDR3 reads TGTGCCAGCTCACCGGGACAGGGCTCCTACGAGCAGTACTTC.

The chain employs TRBV4-2 and TRBJ2-7; D perhaps matches TRBD2 (6 bases). Germline assignment: CDR1 LGHNA and CDR2 YNFKEQ. V shed 0 bases and J shed 0 bases, with 12 bases lying between them. This CDR3 contains 16 residues. The DNA of the CDR3 is TGTGCCAGCAGCCAAGAACAGCGGGTGGCCTCCTACGAGCAGTACTTC. It translates to CASSQEQRVASYEQYF.

The chain is built from TRBV5-1 and TRBJ1-1, with D possibly matching TRBD1 (5 bases). Germline V CDR1 and CDR2: SGHRS, YFSETQ. V was shortened by 1 base and J by 0 bases, with 13 bases between the two germline ends. This CDR3 contains 16 residues. CDR3 amino acids: CASSLFPGIMNTEAFF. The CDR3 bases are TGCGCCAGCAGCTTGTTCCCAGGGATCATGAACACTGAAGCTTTCTTT.

The chain employs TRBV9 and TRBJ2-1, with 9 bases fitting TRBD2. The CDR3 contains 16 residues. CDR1 is SGDLS and CDR2 is YYNGEE in the germline V gene. Losses at the gene ends were 0 bases for V and 9 bases for J; bases not matched to a gene: 10. The DNA of the CDR3 is TGTGCCAGCAGCGTAGTGACTAGCGGCGCTTGGGGTGAGCAGTTCTTC. Its translation is CASSVVTSGAWGEQFF.

This chain uses TRBV7-2 with TRBJ2-3, with 10 bases aligning to TRBD2. Looked up from germline, CDR1 is SGHTA and CDR2 is FQGNSA. This CDR3 region has 14 residues. With 4 bases clipped from V and 4 bases from J, the junction kept 2 bases outside the gene matches. This chain's CDR3 is CASSSTSGADTQYF. DNA of the CDR3: TGTGCCAGCAGCTCCACTAGCGGGGCAGATACGCAGTATTTT. The variable domain in full, with the rest retrieved from reference TRBV7-2 and TRBJ2-3, is GAGVSQSPSNKVTEKGKDVELRCDPISGHTALYWYRQSLGQGLEFLIYFQGNSAPDKSGLPSDRFSAERTGGSVSTLTIQRTQQEDSAVYLCASSSTSGADTQYFGPGTRLTVL.

V is TRBV5-4 and J is TRBJ2-2; a possible D gene is TRBD2 (5 bases). The CDR3 contains 15 residues. Germline loops: CDR1 SGHNT, CDR2 YYREEE (reference sequence). Trimming took 0 bases from V and 4 from J, leaving 10 bases between them. The CDR3 sequence is CASSLEAGGTGELFF. Written as DNA, the CDR3 is TGTGCCAGCAGCTTGGAAGCAGGAGGCACCGGGGAGCTGTTTTTT. Drawing the rest from reference TRBV5-4 and TRBJ2-2, the complete variable domain is ETGVTQSPTHLIKTRGQQVTLRCSSQSGHNTVSWYQQALGQGPQFIFQYYREEENGRGNFPPRFSGLQFPNYSSELNVNALELDDSALYLCASSLEAGGTGELFFGEGSRLTVL.

The chain employs TRBV19 and TRBJ2-1, with 10 positions matching TRBD2. Per germline, CDR1 LNHDA and CDR2 SQIVND (reference sequence). CDR3 length equals 15 residues. The V and J ends lost 4 bases and 3 bases, in that order; junction bases with no gene match: 3. CDR3 DNA: TGTGCCAGTAGTAGGACTAGCGGCGACTACAATGAGCAGTTCTTC. This sequence encodes CASSRTSGDYNEQFF.

V is TRBV7-2 and J is TRBJ1-1, with no clear D. The CDR3 extends over 16 amino acids. V lost 5 bases and J 5 bases, leaving 21 bases between the germline ends. Germline CDR1 reads SGHTA; CDR2 reads FQGNSA. CDR3 region: CASSLNTFGVGTEAFF. The CDR3 nucleotides are TGTGCCAGCAGCCTGAACACATTCGGGGTGGGGACTGAAGCTTTCTTT.

The rearrangement links TRBV6-6 to TRBJ2-7; TRBD2 is a possible D gene (6 bases). The length of the CDR3 is 14 residues. Germline V gene sequence: CDR1 MNHNY, CDR2 SVGAGI (reference sequence). The V end was cut by 2 bases, the J end by 5 bases, with 13 bases between. The CDR3: CASSYQQSGDEQYF. In nucleotides, the CDR3 is TGTGCCAGCAGTTACCAGCAATCGGGGGACGAGCAGTACTTC.

This chain joins TRBV11-3 and TRBJ2-2; TRBD1 agrees at 7 bases. The CDR3 is made up of 14 amino acids. Germline V gene sequence: CDR1 SGHNT, CDR2 YENEEA. V lost 1 base and J lost 6; bases outside the gene matches: 2. The chain's CDR3 is CASSLGGQPGELFF. Here the CDR3 DNA reads TGTGCCAGCAGCTTAGGGGGACAGCCCGGGGAGCTGTTTTTT.

CDR3 region: CATSRDRPRTGGDFAYEQYF. The CDR3 DNA reads TGTGCCACCAGCAGAGATAGGCCCAGGACAGGGGGCGATTTTGCCTACGAGCAGTACTTC. This chain links TRBV15 with TRBJ2-7; 11 bases fit TRBD1. CDR1 and CDR2 (germline): LNHNV, YYDKDF (reference sequence). The CDR3 has 20 residues. J was trimmed by 2 bases and V by 0 bases; bases with no gene match: 15.

This chain joins TRBV30 and TRBJ1-4; no definite D call. The CDR3 length is 23 residues. With 7 bases removed from V and 4 bases from J, the gap between germline ends came to 43 bases. Germline V lookup: CDR1 GTSNPN, CDR2 SVGIG (reference sequence). CDR3 loop: CASMPDRWVTSPTTGSINEKLFF. DNA for the CDR3: TGTGCCTCGATGCCTGACCGCTGGGTAACTTCGCCGACTACCGGGTCAATTAATGAAAAACTGTTTTTT.

This chain uses TRBV5-4 with TRBJ1-2; D is unclear. Germline-derived CDR1 and CDR2 are SGHNT and YYREEE (reference sequence). The CDR3 is 16 residues long. V lost 5 bases and J 4 bases, leaving 21 bases between the germline ends. The CDR3 sequence is CASRKGGSEIAYGYTF. The CDR3 DNA follows: TGTGCCAGCAGAAAAGGCGGATCGGAGATCGCCTATGGCTACACCTTC.

The chain couples TRBV27 to TRBJ2-3, with D hard to call. The V gene lost 2 bases and the J gene lost 0 bases, with 9 bases spanning the gap. The CDR3 has 15 residues. CDR1 is MNHEY and CDR2 is SMNVEV in the germline V gene (reference sequence). CDR3 amino acids: CASSLEQSSTDTQYF. For the CDR3, the DNA is TGTGCCAGCAGTTTAGAACAGTCTAGCACAGATACGCAGTATTTT.

The chain joins TRBV7-2 to TRBJ1-1; D is possibly TRBD1 (6 bases). The CDR3 has 15 residues. V shed 4 bases and J shed 3 bases, with 15 bases lying between them. CDR1 is SGHTA, CDR2 FQGNSA, per germline. CDR3 protein: CASSSWDIGDTEAFF. The CDR3, as DNA: TGTGCCAGCAGCTCCTGGGACATCGGGGACACTGAAGCTTTCTTT.

The chain employs TRBV2 and TRBJ1-5; 7 bases line up with TRBD1. The CDR3 length is 14 residues. Germline trimming cut 8 bases from V and 4 bases from J; bases unmatched to any gene: 8. Per the germline V gene, CDR1 is SNHLY and CDR2 is FYNNEI. Written as DNA, the CDR3 is TGTGCCAGCGCCCAGGGGGGCTTGAATCAGCCCCAGCATTTT. Its protein product is CASAQGGLNQPQHF.